Below, 21 T cell receptor beta chains from the same sample are listed, as sequenced in a study of blood T cells in healthy people across ages. A second roughly 6 to 12 cycle PCR used barcoded and J-beta primers. TCRdb processed the 5' RACE reads anew with MiXCR; each CDR3 protein has one entry. There are over 600,000 distinct CDR3 sequences in the sample; 56% occur only once, and around a quarter lies in the top ten. Sequenced: blood. The receptors originated from a man aged 35 to 55 in good health.

V gene TRBV4-1 combines with J gene TRBJ2-3; D unresolved. Trimming cost V 0 bases and J 2 bases, with 6 bases left between them. The CDR3 length is 14 residues. The germline V gene has CDR1 MGHRA and CDR2 YSYEKL. CDR3 DNA: TGCGCCAGCAGCCAAGACGACCCCACAGATACGCAGTATTTT. Translating gives CASSQDDPTDTQYF.

The gene calls are TRBV5-4 and TRBJ2-2; 8 bases map to TRBD1. Unmatched junction bases numbered 4, after V lost 0 bases and J lost 3 bases. Germline values: CDR1 SGHNT, CDR2 YYREEE (reference sequence). The CDR3 has 16 residues. CDR3 protein: CASSLAPGQDTGELFF. The CDR3 region has the DNA TGTGCCAGCAGCTTGGCGCCGGGACAGGACACCGGGGAGCTGTTTTTT. Supplemented by reference TRBV5-4 and TRBJ2-2, the full variable domain reads ETGVTQSPTHLIKTRGQQVTLRCSSQSGHNTVSWYQQALGQGPQFIFQYYREEENGRGNFPPRFSGLQFPNYSSELNVNALELDDSALYLCASSLAPGQDTGELFFGEGSRLTVL.

The J gene is TRBJ2-1, the V gene TRBV5-1; 8 bases match TRBD1. The V gene's germline CDR1 is SGHRS and CDR2 YFSETQ. V shed 6 bases and J 7 bases; nucleotides not matched to a gene: 12. The CDR3 contains 15 residues. This CDR3 is CASTEGQVNTNEQFF. CDR3 DNA sequence: TGCGCCAGCACCGAGGGACAGGTCAACACAAATGAGCAGTTCTTC.

The chain employs TRBV7-9 and TRBJ2-7; D unresolved. This CDR3 is 12 amino acids long. The germline V gene encodes CDR1 SEHNR and CDR2 FQNEAQ (reference sequence). V was pared by 2 bases and J by 7 bases, with 9 bases between. CDR3 DNA: TGTGCCAGCAGCTTAAACGAGAGGGAGCAGTACTTC. Translated, it gives CASSLNEREQYF.

The CDR3 sequence: CASRHRVPYEQYF. CDR3 coding DNA: TGTGCCAGCAGGCACAGGGTACCTTACGAGCAGTACTTC. The rearrangement uses TRBV25-1 and TRBJ2-7, with a tentative D call TRBD1 (6 bases). The CDR3 length is 13 residues. The germline gives CDR1 MGHDK, CDR2 SYGVNS. Trimming removed 6 bases at V and 4 bases at J, with 13 bases between.

In its sample, this clonotype was seen a few times. This rearrangement joins TRBV28 to TRBJ2-7; D is undetermined. CDR3 size: 12 residues. Germline V gene sequence: CDR1 MDHEN, CDR2 SYDVKM. The ends were cut back, 5 bases at V and 7 bases at J, with 12 bases in the middle. The CDR3 here is CASSVGSQEQYF. Written as DNA, the CDR3 is TGTGCCAGCAGTGTGGGCTCTCAAGAGCAGTACTTC.

CDR3 DNA: TGTGCCAGCAGTTCATCCCAGACTAGCGGGTACTACGAGCAGTACTTC. It codes for CASSSSQTSGYYEQYF. The V call is TRBV27, the J call TRBJ2-5, with TRBD2 identical over 10 bases. Matching the DNA end better, TRBJ2-7 makes the J call doubtful. Looked up from germline, CDR1 is MNHEY and CDR2 is SMNVEV (reference sequence). CDR3 length equals 16 residues.

This rearrangement joins TRBV15 to TRBJ1-2; D is perhaps TRBD1 (5 bases). Germline V CDR1 and CDR2: LNHNV, YYDKDF (reference sequence). V dropped 0 bases and J dropped 4 bases, with 15 bases sitting between them. This CDR3 contains 16 residues. This CDR3 is CATSRDFGATGYGYTF. CDR3 coding DNA: TGTGCCACCAGCAGAGATTTTGGGGCAACAGGCTATGGCTACACCTTC.

The sample holds a few counts of this clonotype. The chain employs TRBV20-1 and TRBJ2-7; 7 positions agree with TRBD2. This CDR3 has 14 amino acids. Germline V gene data show CDR1 as DFQATT and CDR2 as SNEGSKA (reference sequence). V was clipped by 3 bases and J by 7 bases; unmatched bases: 12. CDR3 DNA: TGCAGTGCTAGGGCGGTAGCGGGCCTCCTGGAGCAGTACTTC. Translating it yields CSARAVAGLLEQYF.

The gene calls are TRBV28 and TRBJ2-5; 7 bases align to TRBD1. CDR3 size: 13 residues. The J segment lost 4 bases and the V segment lost 6 bases, leaving 5 bases of the junction unmatched. From germline, CDR1 is MDHEN and CDR2 SYDVKM. CDR3 in amino acids: CASRYNRGETQYF. The CDR3 DNA reads as TGTGCCAGCAGATATAACAGGGGAGAGACCCAGTACTTC.

This clonotype has only one observation. This chain uses TRBV20-1 with TRBJ1-2; no clear D. This CDR3 has 14 residues. Trimming pared 3 bases from V and 0 bases from J, leaving 11 bases between. Germline CDR1 DFQATT, CDR2 SNEGSKA (reference sequence). CDR3 amino acids: CSARVGVSNYGYTF. Here the CDR3 DNA reads TGCAGTGCTAGGGTTGGAGTTTCTAACTATGGCTACACCTTC.

The gene calls are TRBV11-1 and TRBJ2-3; 9 nucleotides match TRBD2. Germline V lookup: CDR1 SGHAT, CDR2 FQDESV (reference sequence). The CDR3 runs 14 residues. With 6 bases clipped from V and 7 bases from J, the junction kept 8 bases outside the gene matches. CDR3: CASRPRGGLYTQYF. The CDR3 DNA reads TGTGCCAGCAGGCCGCGGGGGGGCCTCTATACGCAGTATTTT.

The chain's CDR3 is CSARVAGGRETQYF. The CDR3 DNA reads as TGCAGTGCTAGAGTGGCGGGGGGGCGAGAGACCCAGTACTTC. The chain employs TRBV20-1 and TRBJ2-5; 9 bases are a match to TRBD2. The germline V gene encodes CDR1 DFQATT and CDR2 SNEGSKA (reference sequence). J lost 4 bases, V lost 1 base, and 4 bases had no gene match. CDR3 length equals 14 residues.

To note about this clonotype: At one of its ends the junction is not consistent with the germline gene, which may arise from a read error. The chain has TRBV20-1 and TRBJ2-5; 7 bases match TRBD1. Germline loops: CDR1 DFQATT, CDR2 SNEGSKA (reference sequence). This CDR3 is 14 amino acids long. The CDR3 DNA reads TGCGGTGCTCCCGGGACAGACGGGCAAGAGACCCAGTACTTC. Residues: CGAPGTDGQETQYF.

V gene TRBV12-3 or TRBV12-4 combines with J gene TRBJ1-2; D unclear. The CDR3 is 13 amino acids. The V end lost 4 bases, the J end lost 4 bases, and 10 bases lay between the germline ends. The CDR3 is CASSYGNSYGYTF. CDR3 DNA: TGTGCCAGCAGTTATGGAAACTCCTATGGCTACACCTTC.

This CDR3 reads CASNRDGINEQFF. CDR3 DNA: TGTGCCAGCAACAGGGACGGGATCAATGAGCAGTTCTTC. V is TRBV2 and J is TRBJ2-1; possible D gene TRBD1, 6 bases. The CDR3 has 13 residues. From germline, CDR1 is SNHLY and CDR2 FYNNEI. V was clipped by 7 bases and J by 6 bases, with 13 bases between them.

This chain uses TRBV5-1 with TRBJ2-7, with D perhaps TRBD1 (6 bases). V lost 0 bases and J 6 bases, leaving 16 bases between the germline ends. Germline values: CDR1 SGHRS, CDR2 YFSETQ. The CDR3 sequence is 15 residues long. The CDR3: CASSLETGKEREQYF. CDR3 sequence (DNA): TGCGCCAGCAGCTTGGAAACAGGGAAGGAACGCGAGCAGTACTTC.

CDR3 sequence: CASSFGLPNTEAFF. In DNA form, the CDR3 reads TGTGCCAGCAGCTTTGGACTGCCGAACACTGAAGCTTTCTTT. This chain joins TRBV9 and TRBJ1-1; no firm D call. The CDR3 spans 14 residues. Germline lookup yields CDR1 SGDLS and CDR2 YYNGEE. V shed 4 bases and J shed 1 base, with 11 bases lying between them.

This clonotype was observed a few times. This chain's CDR3 is CASTRRETQYF. The DNA for the CDR3 is TGTGCCAGCACACGGAGGGAGACCCAGTACTTC. The rearrangement joins TRBV6-1 to TRBJ2-5, with D possibly TRBD2 on 5 matching bases. Germline CDR1 reads MNHNS; CDR2 reads SASEGT. Trimming shortened V by 7 bases and J by 5 bases, and 8 bases separated the two germline ends. This CDR3 contains 11 residues.

The chain combines TRBV6-6 with TRBJ2-3; 7 nucleotides match TRBD2. Germline loops: CDR1 MNHNY, CDR2 SVGAGI (reference sequence). V was clipped by 5 bases and J by 2 bases; unmatched bases: 10. There are 16 residues in the CDR3. Here the CDR3 reads CASSTGLVTFTDTQYF. CDR3 coding DNA: TGTGCCAGCAGTACTGGACTAGTTACGTTCACAGATACGCAGTATTTT.

The chain carries TRBV6-2 or TRBV6-3 and TRBJ2-5; D might be TRBD1 or TRBD2, each matching 6 bases. The better agreement between TRBJ2-7 and the DNA end casts doubt on the J call. CDR1 is MNHEY and CDR2 is SVGEGT in the germline V gene. The CDR3 is 16 residues long. CDR3 sequence: CASSLQGGRKIYEQYF. CDR3 bases: TGTGCCAGCAGCCTACAGGGAGGCAGGAAGATCTACGAGCAGTACTTC.